Detailed here is one T cell receptor (beta chain). Authors' processing steps: Estimation of nucleated cell counts was performed using reference gene primer amplification. Using immunoSEQ multiplex PCR, the repertoire was profiled, and TCRdb retains in-frame clones only, with some absent. Clone size and the V and J calls come from that table; the DNA yielded D and trimming. The table includes 65,000 to 90,000 clones, roughly 84% detected once. These data come from a study of blood T cell repertoires in COVID-19. The CDR3 covers 13 residues. The V and J ends lost 0 bases and 6 bases respectively, with 10 bases between them. The germline V gene has CDR1 SGHRS and CDR2 YFSETQ.

The sequence was obtained from an older man with active or convalescent COVID-19. The chain is built from TRBV5-1 and TRBJ2-7; TRBD2 is a possible D gene (5 bases). Sequences were obtained from peripheral blood. CDR3 amino acids: CASSLAEGSEQYF. Here the CDR3 DNA reads TGCGCCAGCAGCTTGGCCGAGGGTAGCGAGCAGTACTTC.